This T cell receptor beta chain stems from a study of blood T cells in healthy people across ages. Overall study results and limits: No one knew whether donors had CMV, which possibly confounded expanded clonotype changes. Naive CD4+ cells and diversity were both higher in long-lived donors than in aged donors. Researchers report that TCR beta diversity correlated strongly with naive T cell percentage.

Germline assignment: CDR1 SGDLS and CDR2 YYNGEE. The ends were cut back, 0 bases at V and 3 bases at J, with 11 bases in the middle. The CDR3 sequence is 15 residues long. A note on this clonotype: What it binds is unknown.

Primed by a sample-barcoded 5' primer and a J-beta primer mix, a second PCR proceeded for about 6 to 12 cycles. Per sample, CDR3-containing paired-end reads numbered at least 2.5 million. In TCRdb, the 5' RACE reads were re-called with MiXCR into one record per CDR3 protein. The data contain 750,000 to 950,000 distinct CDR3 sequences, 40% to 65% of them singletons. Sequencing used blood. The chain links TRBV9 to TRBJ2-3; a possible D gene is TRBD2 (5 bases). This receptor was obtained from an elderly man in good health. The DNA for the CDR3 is TGTGCCAGCAGCGTAGGAGGGTGGGGAACAGATACGCAGTATTTT. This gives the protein CASSVGGWGTDTQYF.